The T cell receptor beta chain under discussion was sequenced for a study of blood T cell repertoires in COVID-19. Study at large: Samples taken during acute and convalescent COVID-19 were collected in the United States, Italy and Spain. T cells, B-cell-depleted T cells, or PBMCs supplied cDNA or gDNA.

Original analysis: By means of reference gene primer amplification, nucleated cell counts were estimated. Sequencing was performed with immunoSEQ multiplex PCR; in TCRdb, only in-frame clones are kept and a portion is missing. From that table come the V and J calls and clone size; the DNA was used to work out D and trimming. The table has about 280,000 clones, roughly 85% seen once. This CDR3 contains 14 residues. With V trimmed by 2 bases and J by 7 bases, 8 bases remained unmatched. Per the germline V gene, CDR1 is KGHSY and CDR2 is FQNENV. The sequencing sample was made of peripheral blood. This clonotype originated in a man aged 45 to 65 with active or convalescent COVID-19. The gene calls are TRBV16 and TRBJ2-7; TRBD1 matches 7 bases. The CDR3 DNA is TGTGCCAGCAGCCAAACCGGGACAGCGAATGAGCAGTACTTC. Translated, it gives CASSQTGTANEQYF.